This TCR beta chain was retrieved from a study of T cell repertoires in cytomegalovirus infection (dated by TCRdb to between 2019 and 2020). Background on the whole study: Donor HLA type was relevant to the analysis, as public TCR beta signatures indicated carriage of CMV infection together with the matching HLA type. General findings and caveats noted by the study authors: Cumulative frequency of public TCR beta family members discriminated carriers of CMV infection plus the relevant HLA type in this cohort and an independent approximately 360-donor cohort. In the ex vivo response, HLA-C-restricted CMV-specific TCR beta clonotypes were dominant, and in two of eight donors the single most frequent clonotype came from this HLA-C-restricted group.

From V the trimming removes 7 bases and from J it removes 4 bases, while the gene matches leave 9 bases of the junction unaccounted for. From the germline V gene, CDR1 is SGHTA and CDR2 is FQGNSA. There are 15 amino acids in the CDR3, from cysteine to phenylalanine inclusive. Of the read, only the CDR3 DNA is kept; its 45 bases are in frame from base 1. The data were produced on an Illumina HiSeq 1500. In-frame beta chains were kept once TCRdb had trimmed the public reads at Q25 with fastp and called clones with MiXCR. Rows are combined by CDR3 protein, so each entry shows the most common genes and DNA. A total of fewer than 250,000 distinct CDR3 sequences appear in this sample, around an eighth of them only once. The ten largest make up 1.5% to 2% of the sample. This clonotype was detected ten times or more. Its specific antigen is unknown. The record has no base qualities; no much larger clone is one base away.

The TCR comes from a human donor in good health (CMV status not recorded). Some clones in this sample may be carry-over from other donors' samples. This sequence uses TRBV7-2 and TRBJ2-1, and TRBD2 aligns with 8 junction nucleotides. Material for sequencing was PBMCs. The DNA is as follows: TGTGCCAGCACCCCCGTAGCGGGGACGTACAATGAGCAGTTCTTC. The translation is CASTPVAGTYNEQFF. The full variable domain, with segments outside the CDR3 supplied by the reference TRBV7-2 and TRBJ2-1 proteins, appears as GAGVSQSPSNKVTEKGKDVELRCDPISGHTALYWYRQSLGQGLEFLIYFQGNSAPDKSGLPSDRFSAERTGGSVSTLTIQRTQQEDSAVYLCASTPVAGTYNEQFFGPGTRLTVL.